The present TCR beta chain was sequenced within a study of Tregs in tolerant kidney transplant recipients. In the case of this clone: The antigen remains unidentified.

Produced via immunoSEQ multiplex PCR; TCRdb's table is partial and in-frame only. The table includes 110,000 or so clones, roughly 92% detected once. General observations from the study: This study did not directly address biological reproducibility. Findings come from small patient numbers and require larger validation. The most relevant donor-specific Treg TCRbeta repertoire apparently came from expansion with activated donor B cells.

Looked up from germline, CDR1 is GTSNPN and CDR2 is SVGIG (reference sequence). The ends were cut back, 0 bases at V and 1 base at J, with 18 bases in the middle. The CDR3 runs 17 residues. Unstimulated Tregs (CD4+CD25+CD127-) and CD4+CD25- non-Tregs were sorted from PBMCs. The sequence was collected from a human donor in good health. V gene TRBV30 combines with J gene TRBJ1-1; no firm D call. Sequencing used CD4+ T cells from blood. The CDR3: CAWSVQNMGRSNTEAFF. The CDR3 nucleotides read TGTGCCTGGAGTGTACAAAATATGGGCAGATCGAACACTGAAGCTTTCTTT.